Following are 13 T cell receptor beta chains from one sample sequenced in a study of blood T cell repertoires in COVID-19. This table comes from immunoSEQ multiplex PCR, and its TCRdb copy is limited to in-frame clones, with some not included. The sample records 200,000 or so clones, 60% to 80% being singletons. Material: peripheral blood. The receptors were sampled from a man aged 55 to 69 with active or convalescent COVID-19.

The chain recombines TRBV6-2 or TRBV6-3 with TRBJ2-3, with D perhaps matching TRBD1 (6 bases). The CDR3 length is 15 residues. Trimming pared 2 bases from V and 1 base from J, leaving 10 bases between. CDR1 MNHEY and CDR2 SVGEGT come from the germline V gene. The CDR3 is CASSYATGRTDTQYF. For the CDR3, the DNA is TGTGCCAGCAGTTACGCGACAGGACGCACAGATACGCAGTATTTT.

V gene TRBV4-1 combines with J gene TRBJ2-7; 8 bases fit TRBD2. Germline V gives CDR1 MGHRA, CDR2 YSYEKL. With 1 base clipped from V and 2 bases from J, the junction kept 4 bases outside the gene matches. There are 15 residues in the CDR3. CDR3 amino acids: CASSQVGGRTYEQYF. Written as DNA, the CDR3 is TGCGCCAGCAGCCAAGTCGGCGGGAGGACCTACGAGCAGTACTTC.

For this clone: The same CDR3 can be traced to other DNA sequences in this sample. The chain joins TRBV12-3 or TRBV12-4 to TRBJ2-2, with a tentative D call TRBD2 (5 bases). V gave up 7 bases and J gave up 4 bases, with 10 bases separating them. This CDR3 is 13 amino acids long. CDR3 DNA: TGTGCCAGCACGCGGGCGGGCACCGGGGAGCTGTTTTTT. This encodes CASTRAGTGELFF.

This clone was observed a single time. This CDR3 is also generated by other DNA sequences in the sample. This chain links TRBV6-2 or TRBV6-3 with TRBJ1-5; a weak D match, TRBD1 (5 bases). V gave up 4 bases and J gave up 7 bases, with 8 bases separating them. The germline CDR1 and CDR2 sequences are MNHEY and SVGEGT. This CDR3 is 12 amino acids long. CDR3 loop: CASSFGGQPQHF. CDR3 nucleotide sequence: TGTGCCAGCAGTTTCGGGGGACAGCCCCAGCATTTT.

The rearrangement links TRBV5-1 to TRBJ1-5, with D possibly being TRBD1 (6 bases). V shed 4 bases and J shed 6 bases, with 14 bases lying between them. The CDR3 extends over 14 amino acids. Germline V lookup: CDR1 SGHRS, CDR2 YFSETQ. CDR3 DNA: TGCGCCAGCAGCCCCAACAGGGACGGTCAGCCCCAGCATTTT. Encoded protein: CASSPNRDGQPQHF.

This chain connects TRBV18 to TRBJ2-5; D gene ambiguous. The CDR3 contains 14 residues. Germline CDR1 KGHSH, CDR2 LQKENI. V lost 3 bases to trimming and J lost 5 bases, with 13 bases between them. The CDR3 is CASSPATVRETQYF. CDR3 coding DNA: TGTGCCAGCTCACCTGCCACGGTGAGGGAGACCCAGTACTTC.

To note about this clone: Other nucleotide sequences from this sample produce the same CDR3. The chain links TRBV24-1 to TRBJ2-1; 10 positions match TRBD2. J lost 0 bases, V lost 4 bases, and 2 bases had no gene match. From germline, CDR1 is KGHDR and CDR2 SFDVKD. The CDR3 has 16 amino acids. The CDR3 sequence: CATSDSSGSSYNEQFF. The CDR3 DNA reads TGTGCCACCAGTGACTCTAGCGGGAGCTCCTACAATGAGCAGTTCTTC.

V is TRBV24-1 and J is TRBJ2-7, with TRBD2 matching 12 bases. Trimming removed 4 bases from V and 5 bases from J; junction bases left unmatched: 2. CDR1 KGHDR and CDR2 SFDVKD come from the germline V gene. The CDR3 is 14 residues long. In DNA form, the CDR3 reads TGTGCCACCAGTGAGGGACTAGCGGGTAACGAGCAGTACTTC. Protein sequence: CATSEGLAGNEQYF.

The chain carries TRBV7-2 and TRBJ2-7; D is uncertain. V was shortened by 1 base and J by 6 bases, with 13 bases between the two germline ends. Germline V gene lookup returns CDR1 SGHTA and CDR2 FQGNSA. CDR3 length: 14 amino acids. In DNA form, the CDR3 reads TGTGCCAGCAGCTTAGATCAGGCAGGCCGCGAGCAGTACTTC. Translated: CASSLDQAGREQYF.

The V gene is TRBV29-1, the J gene TRBJ2-5; 9 bases map to TRBD2. Germline assignment: CDR1 SQVTM and CDR2 ANQGSEA. V was pared by 3 bases and J by 3 bases, with 8 bases of the junction left unmatched. The CDR3 is 15 amino acids. CDR3 region: CSVDGTSRDEETQYF. CDR3 coding DNA: TGCAGCGTTGATGGGACTAGCCGAGACGAAGAGACCCAGTACTTC.

The rearrangement joins TRBV12-5 to TRBJ2-1; 14 bases map to TRBD2. The V gene end was trimmed by 1 base and the J gene end by 10 bases; junction bases not matched to a gene: 3. The germline V gene encodes CDR1 LGHNT and CDR2 FRNRAP. The CDR3 runs 15 residues. The CDR3, as DNA: TGTGCTAGTGGTTTGGGGGGACTAGCGGGAGAGGAGCAGTTCTTC. Amino acids: CASGLGGLAGEEQFF.

The gene calls are TRBV9 and TRBJ2-4; possibly TRBD2 for D (6 bases). The length of the CDR3 is 15 residues. V gave up 4 bases and J gave up 8 bases, with 19 bases separating them. Germline values: CDR1 SGDLS, CDR2 YYNGEE. CDR3 loop: CASSPSLGEADIQYF. The CDR3 bases are TGTGCCAGCAGCCCATCCCTGGGGGAGGCTGACATTCAGTACTTC.

This clone was seen a single time. This sequence joins TRBV7-2 and TRBJ2-7, with TRBD2 as a possible D gene (6 bases). CDR3 size: 15 residues. V was cut by 5 bases and J by 3 bases, with 17 bases left in between. Per the germline V gene, CDR1 is SGHTA and CDR2 is FQGNSA. For the CDR3, the DNA is TGTGCCAGCAGCGCTCAGGGAGGTCCCTACTACGAGCAGTACTTC. Protein: CASSAQGGPYYEQYF.